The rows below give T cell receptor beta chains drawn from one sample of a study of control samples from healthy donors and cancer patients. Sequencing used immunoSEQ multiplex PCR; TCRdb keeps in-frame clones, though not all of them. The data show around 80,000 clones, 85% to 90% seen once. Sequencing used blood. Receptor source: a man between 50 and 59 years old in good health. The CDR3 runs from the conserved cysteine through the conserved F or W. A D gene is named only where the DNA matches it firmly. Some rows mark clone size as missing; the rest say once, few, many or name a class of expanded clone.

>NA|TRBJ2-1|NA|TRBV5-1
CASSPDRPYNEQFF
TGCGCCAGCAGCCCAGACCGCCCCTACAATGAGCAGTTCTTC
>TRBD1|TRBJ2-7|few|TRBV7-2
CASSLAGTDYEQYF
TGTGCCAGCAGCTTAGCCGGGACAGATTACGAGCAGTACTTC
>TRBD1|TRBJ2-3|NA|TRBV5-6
CASSSLGTGSDTQYF
TGTGCCAGCAGCTCCCTCGGGACAGGGTCAGATACGCAGTATTTT
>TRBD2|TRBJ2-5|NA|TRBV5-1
CASLRLAGDHETQYF
TGCGCCAGCTTGAGGCTAGCGGGGGACCATGAGACCCAGTACTTC
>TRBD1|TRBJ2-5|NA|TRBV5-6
CASSFDRDVETQYF
TGTGCCAGCAGCTTTGACAGGGACGTGGAGACCCAGTACTTC
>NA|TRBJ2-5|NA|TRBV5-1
CASRRISGTDKETQYF
TGCGCCAGCAGGCGAATTAGCGGGACAGATAAAGAGACCCAGTACTTC
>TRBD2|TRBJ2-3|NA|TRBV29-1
CSVVGGDLSQDTQYF
TGCAGCGTTGTGGGGGGGGATCTTTCTCAGGATACGCAGTATTTT
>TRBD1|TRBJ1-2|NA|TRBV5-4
CASSLYEGAGGYTF
TGTGCCAGCAGCTTGTACGAGGGGGCGGGTGGCTACACCTTC
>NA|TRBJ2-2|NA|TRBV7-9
CASSLGINTGELFF
TGTGCCAGCAGCTTGGGCATTAACACCGGGGAGCTGTTTTTT
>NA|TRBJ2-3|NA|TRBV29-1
CSASEGYADTQYF
TGCAGCGCCTCGGAGGGCTACGCGGATACGCAGTATTTT
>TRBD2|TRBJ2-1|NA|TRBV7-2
CASSRTSGGGKSSEQFF
TGTGCCAGCAGCCGGACTAGCGGGGGGGGTAAGAGTAGTGAGCAGTTCTTC
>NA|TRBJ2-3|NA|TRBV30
CAWTSNRRLADTQYF
TGTGCCTGGACATCTAACAGGCGCTTGGCAGATACGCAGTATTTT
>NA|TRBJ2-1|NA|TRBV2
CASTPPGGAYNEQFF
TGTGCCAGCACCCCCCCTGGGGGCGCCTACAATGAGCAGTTCTTC
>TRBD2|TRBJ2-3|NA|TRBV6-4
CASSETSGGIPYF
TGTGCCAGCAGTGAGACTAGCGGGGGGATTCCGTATTTT
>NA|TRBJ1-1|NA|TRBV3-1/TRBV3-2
CASSQETDQPRNTEAFF
TGTGCCAGCAGCCAAGAGACAGATCAGCCTAGGAACACTGAAGCTTTCTTT
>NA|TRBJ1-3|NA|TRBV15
CATSRDLGVSGNTIYF
TGTGCCACCAGCAGAGATCTGGGGGTCTCTGGAAACACCATATATTTT
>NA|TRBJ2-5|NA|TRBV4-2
CASSPRGGPEGETQYF
TGTGCCAGCAGCCCTCGGGGCGGTCCCGAGGGGGAGACCCAGTACTTC
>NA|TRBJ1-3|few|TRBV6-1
CASSEAGGSGNTIYF
TGTGCCAGCAGTGAAGCGGGGGGCAGTGGAAACACCATATATTTT
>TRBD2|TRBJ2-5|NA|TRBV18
CASSPLAGVETQYF
TGTGCCAGCTCACCGCTGGCGGGGGTGGAGACCCAGTACTTC
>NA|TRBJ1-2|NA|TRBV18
CASSPDGGSYGYTF
TGTGCCAGCTCACCCGACGGGGGAAGCTATGGCTACACCTTC
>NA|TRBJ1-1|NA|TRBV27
CARGTEAFF
TGTGCCAGGGGGACAGAAGCTTTCTTT
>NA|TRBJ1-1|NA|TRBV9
CASSATLSSEAFF
TGTGCCAGCAGCGCGACCCTGAGCAGTGAAGCTTTCTTT
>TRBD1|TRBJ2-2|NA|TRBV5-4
CASSESWDRYTGELFF
TGTGCCAGCAGTGAAAGTTGGGACAGATACACCGGGGAGCTGTTTTTT
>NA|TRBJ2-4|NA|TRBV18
CASSPIRRGPKNIQYF
TGTGCCAGCTCACCAATCCGCCGGGGGCCCAAAAACATTCAGTACTTC
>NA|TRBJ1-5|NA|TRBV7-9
CASSSQGRNQPQHF
TGTGCCAGCAGCTCCCAGGGCCGCAATCAGCCCCAGCATTTT
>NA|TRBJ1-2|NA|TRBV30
CAWIGGWYGYTF
TGTGCCTGGATCGGGGGCTGGTATGGCTACACCTTC
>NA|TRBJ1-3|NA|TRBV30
CAWSVSKSGNTIYF
TGTGCCTGGAGTGTATCTAAATCAGGAAACACCATATATTTT
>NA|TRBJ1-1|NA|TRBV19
CASSIHTLNTEAFF
TGTGCCAGTAGTATCCATACCCTGAACACTGAAGCTTTCTTT
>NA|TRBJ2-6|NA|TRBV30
CAWTWGGPRSGANVLTF
TGTGCCTGGACGTGGGGGGGGCCGCGCTCTGGGGCCAACGTCCTGACTTTC
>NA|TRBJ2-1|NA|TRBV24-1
CATSSKGAGETYNEQFF
TGTGCCACCAGTTCGAAAGGGGCAGGGGAAACTTACAATGAGCAGTTCTTC
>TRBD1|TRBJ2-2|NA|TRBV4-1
CASSQPGQYTGELFF
TGCGCCAGCAGCCAACCGGGACAGTACACCGGGGAGCTGTTTTTT
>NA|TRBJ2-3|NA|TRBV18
CASSPPSAQRTDTQYF
TGTGCCAGCTCACCACCGTCCGCACAGCGCACAGATACGCAGTATTTT
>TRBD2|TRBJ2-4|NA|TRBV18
CASSPSPWTSGENIQYF
TGTGCCAGCTCACCTTCTCCATGGACTAGCGGGGAAAACATTCAGTACTTC
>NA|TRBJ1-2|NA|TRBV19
CASSISQGDPRGYTF
TGTGCCAGTAGTATTTCACAGGGAGATCCGCGTGGCTACACCTTC
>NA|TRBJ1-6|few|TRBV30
CAWSERGFNSPLHF
TGTGCCTGGAGTGAAAGGGGCTTTAATTCACCCCTCCACTTT
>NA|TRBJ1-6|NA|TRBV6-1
CASSEAAGAGIGTLHF
TGTGCCAGCAGTGAAGCAGCAGGGGCAGGTATCGGAACCCTCCACTTT